This T cell receptor beta chain came from a study of glioma-infiltrating T cells. Overall study results and limits: CDR3 overlap between tissue and blood was very small. Above-expected tissue-blood divergence occurred in all gliomas, most in low-grade ones.

Amplification of TCR alpha and beta CDR3 regions from RNA used iRepertoire nested multiplex PCR. For one-step reverse transcription and amplification, 100-400 ng of tissue mRNA or PBMC total RNA was used. TCRdb reanalysed the multiplex PCR reads using MiXCR and keeps one entry per CDR3 protein. The sample has some 85,000 distinct CDR3 sequences; around 23% are singletons. This clonotype has a count of ten or more. Its target is unknown. The clonotype was recovered from a human donor with low-grade glioma or glioblastoma, undergoing nonglioma brain surgery, or in good health (not recorded which). The sequenced sample was glioma tissue, nonneoplastic brain tissue, or PBMCs (not recorded which).

Written as DNA, the CDR3 is TGCGCCAGCAGCCAACGCGCCCCCCCAGGGATCTCCACTGAAGCTTTCTTT. Protein: CASSQRAPPGISTEAFF. The V call is TRBV4-1, the J call TRBJ1-1; perhaps TRBD1 as D (5 bases). Deletions cut 2 bases from V and 4 bases from J, with 20 bases between. Germline V CDR1 and CDR2: MGHRA, YSYEKL. The CDR3 length is 17 residues.